This TCR beta chain was profiled in a study of cytomegalovirus exposure and HLA in healthy donors. V gave up 6 bases and J gave up 2 bases, with 7 bases separating them. CDR1 SNHLY and CDR2 FYNNEI come from the germline V gene. The CDR3 runs 12 residues. Researchers ran the PCR with 60 Vbeta and 13 Jbeta primers. The method was immunoSEQ multiplex PCR; TCRdb's version includes in-frame clones alone and lacks a portion of them. The table lists 110,000 or so clones, 69% of them singletons. The chain joins TRBV2 to TRBJ1-2; D might be TRBD1 (5 bases). The sequence came from a woman between 65 and 79 years old in good health and CMV-seropositive. Sequencing was carried out using PBMCs. The CDR3 spells CASRDNNYGYTF. In DNA, the CDR3 is TGTGCCAGCAGGGACAACAACTATGGCTACACCTTC.